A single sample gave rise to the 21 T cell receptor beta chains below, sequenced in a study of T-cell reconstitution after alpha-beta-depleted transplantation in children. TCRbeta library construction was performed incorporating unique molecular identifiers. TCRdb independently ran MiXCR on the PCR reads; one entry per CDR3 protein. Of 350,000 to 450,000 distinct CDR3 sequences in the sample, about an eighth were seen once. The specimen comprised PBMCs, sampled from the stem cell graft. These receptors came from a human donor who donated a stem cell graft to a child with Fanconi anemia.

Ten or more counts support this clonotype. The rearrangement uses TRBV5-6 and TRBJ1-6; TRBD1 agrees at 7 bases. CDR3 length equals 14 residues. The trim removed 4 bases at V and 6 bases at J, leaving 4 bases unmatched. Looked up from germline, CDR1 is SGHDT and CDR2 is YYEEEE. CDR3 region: CASSVTGLNSPLHF. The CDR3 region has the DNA TGTGCCAGCAGCGTGACAGGGCTTAATTCACCCCTCCACTTT.

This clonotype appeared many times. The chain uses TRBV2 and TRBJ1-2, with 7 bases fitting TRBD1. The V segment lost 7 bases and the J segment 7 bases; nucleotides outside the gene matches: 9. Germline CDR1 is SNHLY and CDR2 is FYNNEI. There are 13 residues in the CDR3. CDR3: CASMMTGMGGYTF. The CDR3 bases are TGTGCCAGCATGATGACAGGGATGGGTGGCTACACCTTC.

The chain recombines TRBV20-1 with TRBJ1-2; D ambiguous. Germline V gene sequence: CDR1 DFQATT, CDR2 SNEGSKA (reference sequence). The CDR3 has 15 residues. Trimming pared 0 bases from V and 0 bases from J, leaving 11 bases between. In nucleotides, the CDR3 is TGCAGTGCTAGAGATGGGCAGAAATCTAACTATGGCTACACCTTC. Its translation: CSARDGQKSNYGYTF.

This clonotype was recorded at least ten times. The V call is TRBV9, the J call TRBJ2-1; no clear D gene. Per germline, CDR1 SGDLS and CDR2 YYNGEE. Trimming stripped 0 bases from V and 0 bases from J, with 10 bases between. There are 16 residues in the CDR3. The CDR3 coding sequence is TGTGCCAGCAGCGTAGACGCGACCCACTCCTACAATGAGCAGTTCTTC. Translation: CASSVDATHSYNEQFF.

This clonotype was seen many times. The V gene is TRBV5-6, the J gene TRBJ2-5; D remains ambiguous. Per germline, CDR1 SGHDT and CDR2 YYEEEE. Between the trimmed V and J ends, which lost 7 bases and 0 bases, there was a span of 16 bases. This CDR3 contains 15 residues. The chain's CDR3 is CASHTWLKYQETQYF. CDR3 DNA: TGTGCCAGCCACACTTGGCTCAAGTACCAAGAGACCCAGTACTTC. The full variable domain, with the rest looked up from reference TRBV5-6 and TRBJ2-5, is DAGVTQSPTHLIKTRGQQVTLRCSPKSGHDTVSWYQQALGQGPQFIFQYYEEEERQRGNFPDRFSGHQFPNYSSELNVNALLLGDSALYLCASHTWLKYQETQYFGPGTRLLVL.

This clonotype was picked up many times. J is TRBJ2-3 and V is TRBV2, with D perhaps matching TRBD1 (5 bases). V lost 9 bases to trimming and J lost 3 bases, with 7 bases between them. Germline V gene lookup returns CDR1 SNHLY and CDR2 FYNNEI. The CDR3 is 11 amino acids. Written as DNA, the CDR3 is TGTGCCAGTCAGGGAACAGATACGCAGTATTTT. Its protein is CASQGTDTQYF. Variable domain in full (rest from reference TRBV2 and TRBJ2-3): EPEVTQTPSHQVTQMGQEVILRCVPISNHLYFYWYRQILGQKVEFLVSFYNNEISEKSEIFDDQFSVERPDGSNFTLKIRSTKLEDSAMYFCASQGTDTQYFGPGTRLTVL.

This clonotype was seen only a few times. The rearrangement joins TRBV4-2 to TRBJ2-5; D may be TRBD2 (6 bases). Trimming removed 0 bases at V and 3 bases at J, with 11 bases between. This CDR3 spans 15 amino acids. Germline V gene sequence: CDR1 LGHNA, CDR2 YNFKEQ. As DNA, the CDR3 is TGTGCCAGCAGCCAAGATGGGGGGAACAAAGAGACCCAGTACTTC. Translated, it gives CASSQDGGNKETQYF.

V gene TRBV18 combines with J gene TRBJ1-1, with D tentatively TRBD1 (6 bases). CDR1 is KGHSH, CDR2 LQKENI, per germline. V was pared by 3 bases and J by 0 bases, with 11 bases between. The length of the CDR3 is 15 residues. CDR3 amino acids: CASSPSGAVNTEAFF. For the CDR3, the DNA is TGTGCCAGCTCACCCTCGGGGGCGGTGAACACTGAAGCTTTCTTT.

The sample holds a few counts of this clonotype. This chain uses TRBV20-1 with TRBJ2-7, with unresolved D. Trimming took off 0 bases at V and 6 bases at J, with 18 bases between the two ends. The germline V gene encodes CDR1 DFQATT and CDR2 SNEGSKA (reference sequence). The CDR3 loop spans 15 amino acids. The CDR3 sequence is CSARERAASLGEQYV. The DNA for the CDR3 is TGCAGTGCTAGAGAAAGGGCAGCCTCCCTGGGCGAGCAGTACGTC.

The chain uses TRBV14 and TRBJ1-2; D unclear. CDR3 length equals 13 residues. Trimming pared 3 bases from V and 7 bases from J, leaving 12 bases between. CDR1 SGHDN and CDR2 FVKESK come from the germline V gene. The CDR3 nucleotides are TGTGCCAGCAGCCAGCTCTTCACGGGTGGCTACACCTTC. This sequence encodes CASSQLFTGGYTF.

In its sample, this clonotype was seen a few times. For the CDR3, the DNA is TGCGCCAGCAGCCAGTACCGGGACTTTGATCAGCCCCAGCATTTT. Its translation is CASSQYRDFDQPQHF. The J gene is TRBJ1-5, the V gene TRBV4-3, with a possible D match to TRBD1 (5 bases). CDR1 LGHNA and CDR2 YSLEER come from the germline V gene. The V end was cut by 3 bases, the J end by 5 bases, with 14 bases between. The CDR3 runs 15 residues.

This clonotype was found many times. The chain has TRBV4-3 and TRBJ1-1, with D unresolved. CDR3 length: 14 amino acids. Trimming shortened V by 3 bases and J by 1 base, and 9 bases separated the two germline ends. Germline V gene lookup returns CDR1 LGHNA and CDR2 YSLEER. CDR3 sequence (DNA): TGCGCCAGCAGCCATACTCAATCGAACACTGAAGCTTTCTTT. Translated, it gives CASSHTQSNTEAFF.

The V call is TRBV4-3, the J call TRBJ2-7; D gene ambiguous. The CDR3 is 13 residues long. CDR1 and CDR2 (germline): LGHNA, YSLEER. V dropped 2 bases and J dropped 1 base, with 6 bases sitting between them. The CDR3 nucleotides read TGCGCCAGCAGCCAATACCCTTCCTACGAGCAGTACTTC. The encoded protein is CASSQYPSYEQYF.

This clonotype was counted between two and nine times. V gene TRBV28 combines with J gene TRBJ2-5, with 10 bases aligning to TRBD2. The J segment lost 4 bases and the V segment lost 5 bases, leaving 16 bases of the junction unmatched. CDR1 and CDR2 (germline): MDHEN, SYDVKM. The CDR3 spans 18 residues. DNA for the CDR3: TGTGCCAGCAGTGCCCCCAAGAGCGGGGGGGCGAGAGGAGAGACCCAGTACTTC. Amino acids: CASSAPKSGGARGETQYF.

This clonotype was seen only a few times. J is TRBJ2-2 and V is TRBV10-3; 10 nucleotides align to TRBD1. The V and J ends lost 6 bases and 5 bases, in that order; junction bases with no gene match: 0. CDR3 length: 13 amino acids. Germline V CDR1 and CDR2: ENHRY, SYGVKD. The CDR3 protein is CAIRGQGTGELFF. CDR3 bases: TGTGCCATCAGGGGACAGGGGACCGGGGAGCTGTTTTTT.

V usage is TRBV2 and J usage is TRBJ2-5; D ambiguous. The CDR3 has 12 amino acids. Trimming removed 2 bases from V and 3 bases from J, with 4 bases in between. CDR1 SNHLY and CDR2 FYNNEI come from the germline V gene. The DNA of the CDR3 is TGTGCCAGCAGTGAAATAGAAGAGACCCAGTACTTC. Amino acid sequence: CASSEIEETQYF. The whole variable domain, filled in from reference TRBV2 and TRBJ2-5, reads EPEVTQTPSHQVTQMGQEVILRCVPISNHLYFYWYRQILGQKVEFLVSFYNNEISEKSEIFDDQFSVERPDGSNFTLKIRSTKLEDSAMYFCASSEIEETQYFGPGTRLLVL.

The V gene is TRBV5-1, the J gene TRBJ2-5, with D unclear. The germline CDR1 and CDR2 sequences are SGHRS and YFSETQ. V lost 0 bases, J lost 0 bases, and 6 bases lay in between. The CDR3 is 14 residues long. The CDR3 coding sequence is TGCGCCAGCAGCTTGGAAGGAAACCAAGAGACCCAGTACTTC. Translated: CASSLEGNQETQYF.

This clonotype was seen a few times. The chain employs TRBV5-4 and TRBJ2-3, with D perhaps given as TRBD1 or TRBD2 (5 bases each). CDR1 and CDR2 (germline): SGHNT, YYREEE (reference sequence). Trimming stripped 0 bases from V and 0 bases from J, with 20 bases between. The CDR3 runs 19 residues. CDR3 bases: TGTGCCAGCAGCTTGGTGGGGGAACTAACAGGCTTTAGCACAGATACGCAGTATTTT. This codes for CASSLVGELTGFSTDTQYF.

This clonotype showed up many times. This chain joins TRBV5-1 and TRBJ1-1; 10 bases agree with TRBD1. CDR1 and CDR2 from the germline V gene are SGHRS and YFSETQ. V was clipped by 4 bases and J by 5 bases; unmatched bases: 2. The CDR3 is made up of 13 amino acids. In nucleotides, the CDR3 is TGCGCCAGCAGCATGGGACAGGGGACTGAAGCTTTCTTT. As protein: CASSMGQGTEAFF.

In nucleotides, the CDR3 is TGTGCCAGCAGCTTAGGGCCGTCCACTGAAGCTTTCTTT. Protein sequence: CASSLGPSTEAFF. V usage is TRBV5-6 and J usage is TRBJ1-1, with D unclear. The length of the CDR3 is 13 residues. With 2 bases removed from V and 4 bases from J, the gap between germline ends came to 9 bases. Germline V gene data show CDR1 as SGHDT and CDR2 as YYEEEE. Full variable domain (remainder filled in from reference TRBV5-6 and TRBJ1-1): DAGVTQSPTHLIKTRGQQVTLRCSPKSGHDTVSWYQQALGQGPQFIFQYYEEEERQRGNFPDRFSGHQFPNYSSELNVNALLLGDSALYLCASSLGPSTEAFFGQGTRLTVV.

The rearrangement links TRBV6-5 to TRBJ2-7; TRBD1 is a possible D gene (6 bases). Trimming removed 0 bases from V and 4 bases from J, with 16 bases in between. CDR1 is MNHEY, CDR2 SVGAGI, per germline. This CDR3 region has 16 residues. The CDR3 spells CASSYSATGQWYEQYV. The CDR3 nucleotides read TGTGCCAGCAGTTACTCAGCTACAGGGCAATGGTACGAGCAGTACGTC.